What follows are 20 T cell receptor beta chains derived from one specimen sequenced in a study of post-analysis software for immune sequencing data. Study results and limitations: TRBV segments more frequent in patients than in controls numbered a few and included TRBV5-6, TRBV5-1 and TRBV20-1.

Their cognate antigens are unknown. Carried by the TCR beta cDNA libraries were unique molecular identifiers. TCRdb redid the calling of the PCR reads with MiXCR, one entry per CDR3 protein. The top ten clones hold around 15% of a sample with some 370,000 distinct CDR3 sequences, less than 35% of them seen once. Material: blood. The receptors were sampled from a girl aged 5-17 years with multiple sclerosis.

CDR3 DNA: TGCAGCGTTGAAGGATGGAGGGGGGACTTCTACAATGAGCAGTTCTTC. Translation: CSVEGWRGDFYNEQFF. V and J are TRBV29-1 and TRBJ2-1, with D perhaps TRBD1 or TRBD2 (6 bases each). The V end lost 1 base, the J end lost 3 bases, and 16 bases lay between the germline ends. Looked up from germline, CDR1 is SQVTM and CDR2 is ANQGSEA. This CDR3 contains 16 residues.

This clonotype was counted ten times or more. J is TRBJ1-2 and V is TRBV11-2; D perhaps matches TRBD1 (5 bases). V dropped 3 bases and J dropped 4 bases, with 15 bases sitting between them. The CDR3 contains 15 residues. In germline, CDR1 is SGHAT, CDR2 FQNNGV. CDR3 sequence (DNA): TGTGCCAGCAGCTTCCTCCCAGGGACCTCCTATGGCTACACCTTC. Amino acids: CASSFLPGTSYGYTF.

This clonotype was observed a few times. J is TRBJ2-3 and V is TRBV4-1; D uncertain. This CDR3 is 12 amino acids long. V dropped 2 bases and J dropped 4 bases, with 4 bases sitting between them. CDR1 and CDR2 (germline): MGHRA, YSYEKL. This CDR3 is CASSQPADTQYF. CDR3 nucleotide sequence: TGCGCCAGCAGCCAACCTGCAGATACGCAGTATTTT.

The chain couples TRBV20-1 to TRBJ1-5; D may be TRBD1 (5 bases). The ends were cut back, 0 bases at V and 5 bases at J, with 20 bases in the middle. Germline V CDR1 and CDR2: DFQATT, SNEGSKA (reference sequence). The length of the CDR3 is 17 residues. CDR3 DNA: TGCAGTGCTAGAGAAATCGGCCCAGGGTCCCCCTATCAGCCCCAGCATTTT. Protein: CSAREIGPGSPYQPQHF.

The chain is built from TRBV7-9 and TRBJ1-1; D not certain. The CDR3 loop spans 11 amino acids. V was shortened by 3 bases and J by 8 bases, with 7 bases between the two germline ends. Germline V gene sequence: CDR1 SEHNR, CDR2 FQNEAQ (reference sequence). The CDR3 sequence: CASSFRAEAFF. The CDR3 DNA reads as TGTGCCAGCAGCTTTAGGGCCGAAGCTTTCTTT.

This sequence joins TRBV6-5 and TRBJ1-2; weak D call: TRBD1 (6 bases). The CDR3 runs 16 residues. The V gene's germline CDR1 is MNHEY and CDR2 SVGAGI. V shed 2 bases and J shed 6 bases, with 19 bases lying between them. CDR3 DNA: TGTGCCAGCAGTTACCTTGGAGGGGGAACTAGAGATGGCTACACCTTC. It encodes CASSYLGGGTRDGYTF.

The J gene is TRBJ1-1, the V gene TRBV6-5; possible D gene TRBD1, 6 bases. CDR3 size: 14 residues. Looked up from germline, CDR1 is MNHEY and CDR2 is SVGAGI. V lost 5 bases and J 4 bases, leaving 14 bases between the germline ends. The CDR3 sequence is CASSPDRMGTEAFF. The DNA for the CDR3 is TGTGCCAGCAGTCCCGACAGGATGGGCACTGAAGCTTTCTTT.

This clonotype occurred once. The V call is TRBV5-1, the J call TRBJ1-1; 11 nucleotides match TRBD1. Losses at the gene ends were 4 bases for V and 5 bases for J; bases not matched to a gene: 10. Germline values: CDR1 SGHRS, CDR2 YFSETQ. The CDR3 has 16 residues. The CDR3 here is CASSPPGQGALTEAFF. The CDR3 coding sequence is TGCGCCAGCAGCCCACCTGGACAGGGGGCGCTTACTGAAGCTTTCTTT.

The gene calls are TRBV20-1 and TRBJ2-5; 7 bases match TRBD1. The CDR3 consists of 13 residues. Germline CDR1 is DFQATT and CDR2 is SNEGSKA (reference sequence). With 6 bases clipped from V and 6 bases from J, the junction kept 10 bases outside the gene matches. The CDR3 spells CSADGDSPKTQYF. The CDR3, as DNA: TGCAGTGCCGATGGGGACAGCCCGAAGACCCAGTACTTC.

The table lists this clonotype with a few counts. The gene calls are TRBV4-1 and TRBJ2-7; D remains unclear. The ends were cut back, 2 bases at V and 0 bases at J, with 5 bases in the middle. Germline CDR1 MGHRA, CDR2 YSYEKL. The CDR3 consists of 13 residues. The CDR3 reads CASSQFSSYEQYF. In DNA form, the CDR3 reads TGCGCCAGCAGCCAATTCAGCTCCTACGAGCAGTACTTC.

The chain uses TRBV7-2 and TRBJ2-1; 8 nucleotides line up with TRBD2. This CDR3 spans 14 amino acids. Trimming took 4 bases from V and 12 from J; bases not matched to a gene: 11. Germline lookup yields CDR1 SGHTA and CDR2 FQGNSA. The CDR3 coding sequence is TGTGCCAGCAGCTCCGGGACTAGTACTCATGGGCAGTTCTTC. This encodes CASSSGTSTHGQFF.

CDR3 in DNA: TGCAGTGCCCCCCTTCCCGGGACTAGCTTGAACACCGGGGAGCTGTTTTTT. Amino acids: CSAPLPGTSLNTGELFF. The V and J genes are TRBV20-1 and TRBJ2-2; 9 bases line up with TRBD2. The CDR3 spans 17 residues. Germline assignment: CDR1 DFQATT and CDR2 SNEGSKA (reference sequence). Losses at the gene ends were 6 bases for V and 1 base for J; bases not matched to a gene: 12.

The chain recombines TRBV10-3 with TRBJ2-3; D not certain. Germline CDR1 reads ENHRY; CDR2 reads SYGVKD. V dropped 0 bases and J dropped 2 bases, with 12 bases sitting between them. The CDR3 spans 16 residues. The CDR3 nucleotides are TGTGCCATCAGTGAGTCCGCCACCACCATCACAGATACGCAGTATTTT. Translating it yields CAISESATTITDTQYF.

This clonotype turned up a few times. The rearrangement joins TRBV7-2 to TRBJ2-5; 9 positions agree with TRBD1. CDR3 length: 14 residues. V trimming: 5 bases; J trimming: 5 bases; junction bases outside the gene matches: 6. The germline gives CDR1 SGHTA, CDR2 FQGNSA. Here the CDR3 DNA reads TGTGCCAGCAGCCTAGTAACAGGGGGCGAGACCCAGTACTTC. As protein: CASSLVTGGETQYF. The full variable domain, rest sourced from reference TRBV7-2 and TRBJ2-5, is GAGVSQSPSNKVTEKGKDVELRCDPISGHTALYWYRQSLGQGLEFLIYFQGNSAPDKSGLPSDRFSAERTGGSVSTLTIQRTQQEDSAVYLCASSLVTGGETQYFGPGTRLLVL.

This clonotype appeared a few times. This chain links TRBV10-3 with TRBJ2-5; unclear D gene. Trimming left V 3 bases short and J 2 bases short, with 10 bases between. Per the germline V gene, CDR1 is ENHRY and CDR2 is SYGVKD. The CDR3 consists of 14 residues. In DNA, the CDR3 is TGTGCCATCAGTGAATCCGAGTTACAAGAGACCCAGTACTTC. It yields the protein CAISESELQETQYF.

V is TRBV19 and J is TRBJ1-2; 7 nucleotides align to TRBD1. The CDR3 length is 14 residues. After removal of 7 bases from V and 5 bases from J, the junction contained 10 bases not matched to a gene. Germline CDR1 LNHDA, CDR2 SQIVND (reference sequence). The CDR3 loop reads CASIARDRPYGYTF. The DNA for the CDR3 is TGTGCCAGTATCGCCCGGGACAGACCATATGGCTACACCTTC.

In its sample, this clonotype was seen a few times. V and J are TRBV6-2 or TRBV6-3 and TRBJ1-5, with 8 bases identical to TRBD1. The CDR3 is made up of 16 amino acids. Germline V gene lookup returns CDR1 MNHEY and CDR2 SVGEGT. V shed 2 bases and J 3 bases; nucleotides not matched to a gene: 6. The CDR3 nucleotides read TGTGCCAGCAGTTACGAACAGGGGGGAAACAATCAGCCCCAGCATTTT. Its translation: CASSYEQGGNNQPQHF.

The CDR3 protein is CASSLSPEVGQYF. The CDR3 DNA follows: TGTGCCAGCAGCTTGTCTCCAGAAGTTGGGCAGTACTTC. This rearrangement joins TRBV7-9 to TRBJ2-4; D call uncertain. V lost 3 bases to trimming and J lost 13 bases, with 16 bases between them. The CDR3 totals 13 residues. Germline V gene sequence: CDR1 SEHNR, CDR2 FQNEAQ (reference sequence).

The chain has TRBV10-3 and TRBJ1-5; possibly TRBD1 for D (6 bases). This CDR3 contains 16 residues. Germline V gene lookup returns CDR1 ENHRY and CDR2 SYGVKD. The V end was cut by 0 bases, the J end by 4 bases, with 13 bases between. The DNA of the CDR3 is TGTGCCATCAGTGAGTCGGGCAGGGGTGGGAATCAGCCCCAGCATTTT. This encodes CAISESGRGGNQPQHF.

This clonotype came up a few times. The V call is TRBV7-2, the J call TRBJ2-5, with 7 bases matching TRBD2. The CDR3 loop spans 16 amino acids. V lost 2 bases, J lost 3 bases, and 9 bases stayed unmatched. Germline V gene lookup returns CDR1 SGHTA and CDR2 FQGNSA. CDR3 region: CASSLSGWLAEETQYF. The CDR3 DNA sequence: TGTGCCAGCAGCTTATCCGGATGGCTAGCGGAAGAGACCCAGTACTTC.